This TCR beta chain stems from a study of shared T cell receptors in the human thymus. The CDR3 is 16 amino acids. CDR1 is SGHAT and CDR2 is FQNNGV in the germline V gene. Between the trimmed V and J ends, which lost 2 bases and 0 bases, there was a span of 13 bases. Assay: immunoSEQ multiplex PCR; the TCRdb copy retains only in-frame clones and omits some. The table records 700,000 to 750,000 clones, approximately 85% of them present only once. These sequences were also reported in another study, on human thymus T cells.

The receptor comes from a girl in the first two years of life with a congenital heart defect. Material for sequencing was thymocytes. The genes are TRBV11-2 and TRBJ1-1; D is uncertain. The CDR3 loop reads CASSLRAYEMNTEAFF. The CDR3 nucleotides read TGTGCCAGCAGCTTACGCGCCTATGAGATGAACACTGAAGCTTTCTTT. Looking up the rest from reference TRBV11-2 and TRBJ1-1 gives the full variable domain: EAGVAQSPRYKIIEKRQSVAFWCNPISGHATLYWYQQILGQGPKLLIQFQNNGVVDDSQLPKDRFSAERLKGVDSTLKIQPAKLEDSAVYLCASSLRAYEMNTEAFFGQGTRLTVV.